One sample yielded the 25 T cell receptor beta chains listed below, sequenced in a study of blood T cell repertoires in COVID-19. The repertoire was sequenced with immunoSEQ multiplex PCR; TCRdb's copy has only in-frame clones and lacks some. There are approximately 300,000 clones in the sample; 89% occur only once, and roughly 6.7% lies in the top ten. Source material: peripheral blood. The receptors come from a man younger than 35 who had recovered from COVID-19.

J is TRBJ1-5 and V is TRBV4-1; TRBD1 matches at 8 bases. Losses at the gene ends were 0 bases for V and 5 bases for J; bases not matched to a gene: 6. The CDR3 contains 16 residues. Germline CDR1 MGHRA, CDR2 YSYEKL. Here the CDR3 DNA reads TGCGCCAGCAGCCAAGACTCAGGGGGCGCGTATCAGCCCCAGCATTTT. This codes for CASSQDSGGAYQPQHF.

The rearrangement links TRBV12-3 or TRBV12-4 to TRBJ2-7; 8 bases map to TRBD2. The V and J ends lost 6 bases and 5 bases, in that order; junction bases with no gene match: 3. CDR3 length equals 12 residues. CDR3 in DNA: TGTGCCAGCAGAAGCGGGGGAAACGAGCAGTACTTC. Residues: CASRSGGNEQYF.

This clone has more than one count but fewer than ten. The J gene is TRBJ2-6, the V gene TRBV4-2, with D possibly matching TRBD1 (5 bases). The ends were cut back, 3 bases at V and 4 bases at J, with 19 bases in the middle. Germline CDR1 is LGHNA and CDR2 is YNFKEQ. The CDR3 loop spans 18 amino acids. The CDR3 sequence is CASSQQGQGTAGANVLTF. The CDR3 coding sequence is TGTGCCAGCAGCCAGCAGGGCCAGGGCACTGCCGGGGCCAACGTCCTGACTTTC.

The chain links TRBV14 to TRBJ1-2, with a tentative D call TRBD1 (5 bases). The CDR3 consists of 15 residues. Per germline, CDR1 SGHDN and CDR2 FVKESK. V was clipped by 1 base and J by 4 bases, with 13 bases between them. The CDR3 nucleotides read TGTGCCAGCAGCCAAGTGGGGCTCCTCGGCTATGGCTACACCTTC. Encoded protein: CASSQVGLLGYGYTF.

The genes are TRBV1 and TRBJ1-3. TRBV1 is noted as a pseudogene. CDR3 length equals 12 residues. The CDR3, as DNA: TGCACCAGCCTCCTCTCTGGAAACACCATATATTTT. Its translation is CTSLLSGNTIYF.

This clone appeared once. This chain connects TRBV5-8 to TRBJ2-7; TRBD2 matches 7 bases. The V gene's germline CDR1 is SGHTS and CDR2 YDEGEE. This CDR3 region has 15 residues. V gave up 2 bases and J gave up 3 bases; unmatched junction bases: 8. The CDR3 loop reads CASSFGTIGSYEQYF. The DNA for the CDR3 is TGTGCCAGCAGCTTTGGGACTATCGGGAGCTACGAGCAGTACTTC.

The genes are TRBV11-2 and TRBJ2-1, with TRBD2 as a possible D gene (5 bases). V lost 5 bases, J lost 1 base, and 12 bases lay in between. This CDR3 is built from 15 residues. From germline, CDR1 is SGHAT and CDR2 FQNNGV. The CDR3 DNA follows: TGTGCCAGCAGCATCGCTAGCCTTTCCTACAATGAGCAGTTCTTC. Protein sequence: CASSIASLSYNEQFF.

The gene calls are TRBV27 and TRBJ2-6; D not certain. Trimming stripped 6 bases from V and 0 bases from J, with 18 bases between. The CDR3 runs to 18 residues. Germline CDR1 is MNHEY and CDR2 is SMNVEV (reference sequence). CDR3 sequence (DNA): TGTGCCAGCAGGGCTAAGACTCGGTACCCCTCTGGGGCCAACGTCCTGACTTTC. Translating gives CASRAKTRYPSGANVLTF.

This sequence joins TRBV7-9 and TRBJ2-7; 7 bases fit TRBD1. V gave up 4 bases and J gave up 3 bases; unmatched junction bases: 6. The length of the CDR3 is 14 residues. The germline CDR1 and CDR2 sequences are SEHNR and FQNEAQ (reference sequence). CDR3 in DNA: TGTGCCAGCAGCTCGCCGGGACAGTACTACGAGCAGTACTTC. The encoded protein is CASSSPGQYYEQYF.

V and J are TRBV19 and TRBJ2-3; 11 positions match TRBD2. Germline values: CDR1 LNHDA, CDR2 SQIVND (reference sequence). The CDR3 covers 15 residues. With 5 bases clipped from V and 1 base from J, the junction kept 2 bases outside the gene matches. The CDR3: CASSEGLAGTDTQYF. In DNA form, the CDR3 reads TGTGCCAGTAGTGAGGGACTAGCGGGCACAGATACGCAGTATTTT.

DNA of the CDR3: TGTGCCAGCAGCTTACAGGGGAAAAAGGGAGAGACCCAGTACTTC. Encoded protein: CASSLQGKKGETQYF. The chain has TRBV7-7 and TRBJ2-5; D is possibly TRBD1 (6 bases). Trimming cost V 2 bases and J 4 bases, with 14 bases left between them. The CDR3 has 15 residues. Germline V gene lookup returns CDR1 SSHAT and CDR2 FNYEAQ (reference sequence).

The gene calls are TRBV5-1 and TRBJ1-3; TRBD1 might be the D (6 bases). The CDR3 length is 13 residues. Trimming removed 4 bases from V and 4 bases from J, with 9 bases in between. Germline assignment: CDR1 SGHRS and CDR2 YFSETQ. The CDR3 loop is CASSGGQGNTIYF. DNA of the CDR3: TGCGCCAGCAGCGGCGGACAGGGAAACACCATATATTTT.

This clone appeared a single time. This chain links TRBV19 with TRBJ2-3, with TRBD2 identical over 7 bases. The CDR3 length is 15 residues. Unmatched junction bases numbered 1, after V lost 1 base and J lost 0 bases. CDR1 and CDR2 (germline): LNHDA, SQIVND (reference sequence). The CDR3 DNA is TGTGCCAGTAGTATAGGGACTAGGAGCACAGATACGCAGTATTTT. It is translated as CASSIGTRSTDTQYF.

This chain links TRBV6-6 with TRBJ1-5; D call uncertain. The germline CDR1 and CDR2 sequences are MNHNY and SVGAGI (reference sequence). This CDR3 is 14 amino acids long. V shed 8 bases and J shed 0 bases, with 11 bases lying between them. DNA for the CDR3: TGTGCCAGCCGGAGGGAGAATAGCAATCAGCCCCAGCATTTT. Its protein product is CASRRENSNQPQHF.

The chain uses TRBV19 and TRBJ1-1; tentatively, D is TRBD1 (6 bases). The CDR3 sequence is 15 residues long. V dropped 8 bases and J dropped 0 bases, with 16 bases sitting between them. Germline V gene sequence: CDR1 LNHDA, CDR2 SQIVND (reference sequence). CDR3: CASRDAGQLNTEAFF. In DNA, the CDR3 is TGTGCCAGTCGGGACGCCGGACAGCTGAACACTGAAGCTTTCTTT.

This chain joins TRBV6-5 and TRBJ2-4, with TRBD2 matching over 13 bases. CDR1 MNHEY and CDR2 SVGAGI come from the germline V gene. The length of the CDR3 is 15 residues. The ends lost 6 bases at V and 8 bases at J; junction bases unmatched: 7. CDR3 region: CASSPGLAGEYIQYF. CDR3 bases: TGTGCCAGCAGCCCCGGACTAGCGGGGGAGTACATTCAGTACTTC.

The chain uses TRBV16 and TRBJ2-3; D ambiguous. This CDR3 spans 12 amino acids. The germline V and J ends were trimmed by 4 bases and 4 bases, with 6 bases remaining between them. CDR1 and CDR2 (germline): KGHSY, FQNENV. The DNA for the CDR3 is TGTGCCAGCAGCCCGTCCGCAGATACGCAGTATTTT. This encodes CASSPSADTQYF.

The chain recombines TRBV18 with TRBJ2-7, with D unclear. This CDR3 has 15 residues. The germline V gene has CDR1 KGHSH and CDR2 LQKENI. V was trimmed by 3 bases and J by 0 bases, leaving 12 bases between them. CDR3 residues: CASSPPSASSYEQYF. CDR3 coding DNA: TGTGCCAGCTCACCTCCCAGCGCAAGCTCCTACGAGCAGTACTTC.

The J gene is TRBJ2-2, the V gene TRBV7-9, with D perhaps TRBD2 (5 bases). The germline V gene has CDR1 SEHNR and CDR2 FQNEAQ (reference sequence). This CDR3 has 14 residues. Trimming removed 1 base at V and 5 bases at J, with 8 bases between. CDR3 coding DNA: TGTGCCAGCAGCTTAGTTGGAGGAACCGGGGAGCTGTTTTTT. It encodes CASSLVGGTGELFF.

The table lists this clone with a few counts. The genes are TRBV7-2 and TRBJ1-5; D not resolved. The CDR3 has 14 residues. The V gene lost 3 bases and the J gene lost 1 base, with 7 bases spanning the gap. Germline V gene lookup returns CDR1 SGHTA and CDR2 FQGNSA. As DNA, the CDR3 is TGTGCCAGCAGCTTTGCAGTGAGCAATCAGCCCCAGCATTTT. Encoded protein: CASSFAVSNQPQHF.

The chain employs TRBV4-2 and TRBJ2-1; 9 nucleotides match TRBD2. The CDR3 spans 15 residues. V trimming: 0 bases; J trimming: 10 bases; junction bases outside the gene matches: 7. Germline V gives CDR1 LGHNA, CDR2 YNFKEQ. The CDR3 is CASSQDGGRADEQFF. The CDR3 region has the DNA TGTGCCAGCAGCCAAGACGGCGGGAGGGCCGACGAGCAGTTCTTC.

This clone was seen a single time. The V gene is TRBV15, the J gene TRBJ2-5; perhaps TRBD1 as D (6 bases). Germline assignment: CDR1 LNHNV and CDR2 YYDKDF (reference sequence). CDR3 length: 16 amino acids. Between the trimmed V and J ends, which lost 2 bases and 0 bases, there was a span of 13 bases. For the CDR3, the DNA is TGTGCCACCAGCAGAAGAGGGACAACGTACCAAGAGACCCAGTACTTC. Translating gives CATSRRGTTYQETQYF.

This chain connects TRBV5-6 to TRBJ1-4; 7 bases agree with TRBD1. CDR1 and CDR2 (germline): SGHDT, YYEEEE. J gave up 8 bases and V 6 bases, and 10 bases lay outside the gene matches. The CDR3 is 14 amino acids. CDR3 DNA: TGTGCCAGCAAACGGACAGGCCAGGGGGAAAAACTGTTTTTT. Its protein product is CASKRTGQGEKLFF.

The chain couples TRBV19 to TRBJ2-1, with D maybe TRBD2 (7 bases). The CDR3 has 15 amino acids. The germline V and J ends were trimmed by 3 bases and 5 bases, with 14 bases remaining between them. Germline V gene data show CDR1 as LNHDA and CDR2 as SQIVND (reference sequence). CDR3 sequence reads: CASSIGGGGNNEQFF. CDR3 DNA: TGTGCCAGTAGTATCGGGGGCGGGGGCAACAATGAGCAGTTCTTC.

In DNA, the CDR3 is TGCGCCAGCAGCCGTAGCGGGGGGGAAGGCGCAGATACGCAGTATTTT. Translation gives CASSRSGGEGADTQYF. The chain recombines TRBV4-3 with TRBJ2-3; TRBD2 aligns across 11 bases. The length of the CDR3 is 16 residues. V shed 4 bases, J shed 4 bases, and the junction held 7 bases outside the gene matches. Per the germline V gene, CDR1 is LGHNA and CDR2 is YSLEER.